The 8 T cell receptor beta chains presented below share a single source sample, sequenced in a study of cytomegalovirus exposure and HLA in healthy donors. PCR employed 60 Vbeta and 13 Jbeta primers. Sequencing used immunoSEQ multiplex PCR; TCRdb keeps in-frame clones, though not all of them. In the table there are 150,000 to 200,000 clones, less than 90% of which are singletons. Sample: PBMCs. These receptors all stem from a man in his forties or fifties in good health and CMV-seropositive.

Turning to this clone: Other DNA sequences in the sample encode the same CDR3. CDR3 coding DNA: TGTGCCAGCAGCCGAGTTCAGACTATGAACACTGAAGCTTTCTTT. Its translation is CASSRVQTMNTEAFF. The V and J genes are TRBV5-4 and TRBJ1-1; D unclear. V lost 4 bases and J 0 bases, leaving 13 bases between the germline ends. The CDR3 extends over 15 amino acids. The germline V gene encodes CDR1 SGHNT and CDR2 YYREEE (reference sequence).

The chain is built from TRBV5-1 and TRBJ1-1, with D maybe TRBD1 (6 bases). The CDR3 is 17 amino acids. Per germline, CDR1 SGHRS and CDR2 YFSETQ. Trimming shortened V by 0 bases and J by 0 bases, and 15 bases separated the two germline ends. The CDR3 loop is CASSLAPGVYMNTEAFF. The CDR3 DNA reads TGCGCCAGCAGCTTGGCGCCAGGGGTATACATGAACACTGAAGCTTTCTTT.

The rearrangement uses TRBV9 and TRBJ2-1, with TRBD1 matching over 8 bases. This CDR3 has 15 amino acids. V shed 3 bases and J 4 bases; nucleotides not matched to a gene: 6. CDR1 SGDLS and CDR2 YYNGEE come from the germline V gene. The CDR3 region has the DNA TGTGCCAGCAGCGCGGACAGGGTCGGGTACAATGAGCAGTTCTTC. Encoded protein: CASSADRVGYNEQFF.

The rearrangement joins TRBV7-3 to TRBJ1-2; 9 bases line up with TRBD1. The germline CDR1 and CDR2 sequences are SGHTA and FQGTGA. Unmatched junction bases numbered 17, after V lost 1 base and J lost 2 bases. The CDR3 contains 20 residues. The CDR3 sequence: CASSLMAEDRGKVRNYGYTF. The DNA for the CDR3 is TGTGCCAGCAGCTTAATGGCAGAGGACAGGGGTAAGGTGAGAAACTATGGCTACACCTTC. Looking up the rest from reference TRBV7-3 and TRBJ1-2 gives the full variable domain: GAGVSQTPSNKVTEKGKYVELRCDPISGHTALYWYRQSLGQGPEFLIYFQGTGAADDSGLPNDRFFAVRPEGSVSTLKIQRTERGDSAVYLCASSLMAEDRGKVRNYGYTFGSGTRLTVV.

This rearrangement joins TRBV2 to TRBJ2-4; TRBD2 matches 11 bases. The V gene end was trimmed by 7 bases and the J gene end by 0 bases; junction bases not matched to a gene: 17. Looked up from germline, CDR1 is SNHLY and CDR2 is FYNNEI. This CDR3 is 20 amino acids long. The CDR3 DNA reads TGTGCCAGCAAACTCTCGGGACTAGCGGAAGGGGTCTTAGCCAAAAACATTCAGTACTTC. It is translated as CASKLSGLAEGVLAKNIQYF.

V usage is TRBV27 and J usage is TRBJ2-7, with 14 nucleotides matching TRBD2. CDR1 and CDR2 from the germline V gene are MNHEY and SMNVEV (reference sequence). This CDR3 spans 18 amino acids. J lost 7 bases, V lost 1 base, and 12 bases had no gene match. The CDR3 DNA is TGTGCCAGCAGTTTATGGGGACGCGGGACTAGCGGGGGCCATGAGCAGTACTTC. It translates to CASSLWGRGTSGGHEQYF.

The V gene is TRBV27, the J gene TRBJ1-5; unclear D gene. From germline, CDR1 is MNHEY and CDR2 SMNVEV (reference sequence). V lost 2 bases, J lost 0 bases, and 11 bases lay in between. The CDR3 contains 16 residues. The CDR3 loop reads CASSLVGSHSNQPQHF. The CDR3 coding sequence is TGTGCCAGCAGTTTAGTGGGCAGTCATAGCAATCAGCCCCAGCATTTT.

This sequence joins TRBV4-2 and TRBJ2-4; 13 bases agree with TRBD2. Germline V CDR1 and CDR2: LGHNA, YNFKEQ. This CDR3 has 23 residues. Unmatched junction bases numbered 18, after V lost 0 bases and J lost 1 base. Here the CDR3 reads CASSQEQGTPTSGGALAKNIQYF. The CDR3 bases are TGTGCCAGCAGCCAAGAGCAAGGGACCCCCACTAGCGGGGGGGCTTTGGCCAAAAACATTCAGTACTTC.